This T cell receptor beta chain was retrieved from a study of blood T cell repertoires in COVID-19. The assay was immunoSEQ multiplex PCR, and TCRdb's table has in-frame clones only and misses some. The sample contains 150,000 to 200,000 clones, 82% of which appear only once. This clone was recorded a few times. Sequenced sample: peripheral blood. The source of this sequence is an older woman with COVID-19, enrolled during active disease.

The CDR3 spells CASSVDVGGTPRSTIYF. The CDR3 DNA follows: TGTGCCAGCAGCGTAGACGTGGGGGGGACTCCACGGAGCACCATATATTTT. The rearrangement uses TRBV9 and TRBJ1-3, with D possibly being TRBD1 (5 bases). Germline CDR1 SGDLS, CDR2 YYNGEE. The CDR3 runs to 17 residues. The V end lost 0 bases, the J end lost 9 bases, and 22 bases lay between the germline ends.